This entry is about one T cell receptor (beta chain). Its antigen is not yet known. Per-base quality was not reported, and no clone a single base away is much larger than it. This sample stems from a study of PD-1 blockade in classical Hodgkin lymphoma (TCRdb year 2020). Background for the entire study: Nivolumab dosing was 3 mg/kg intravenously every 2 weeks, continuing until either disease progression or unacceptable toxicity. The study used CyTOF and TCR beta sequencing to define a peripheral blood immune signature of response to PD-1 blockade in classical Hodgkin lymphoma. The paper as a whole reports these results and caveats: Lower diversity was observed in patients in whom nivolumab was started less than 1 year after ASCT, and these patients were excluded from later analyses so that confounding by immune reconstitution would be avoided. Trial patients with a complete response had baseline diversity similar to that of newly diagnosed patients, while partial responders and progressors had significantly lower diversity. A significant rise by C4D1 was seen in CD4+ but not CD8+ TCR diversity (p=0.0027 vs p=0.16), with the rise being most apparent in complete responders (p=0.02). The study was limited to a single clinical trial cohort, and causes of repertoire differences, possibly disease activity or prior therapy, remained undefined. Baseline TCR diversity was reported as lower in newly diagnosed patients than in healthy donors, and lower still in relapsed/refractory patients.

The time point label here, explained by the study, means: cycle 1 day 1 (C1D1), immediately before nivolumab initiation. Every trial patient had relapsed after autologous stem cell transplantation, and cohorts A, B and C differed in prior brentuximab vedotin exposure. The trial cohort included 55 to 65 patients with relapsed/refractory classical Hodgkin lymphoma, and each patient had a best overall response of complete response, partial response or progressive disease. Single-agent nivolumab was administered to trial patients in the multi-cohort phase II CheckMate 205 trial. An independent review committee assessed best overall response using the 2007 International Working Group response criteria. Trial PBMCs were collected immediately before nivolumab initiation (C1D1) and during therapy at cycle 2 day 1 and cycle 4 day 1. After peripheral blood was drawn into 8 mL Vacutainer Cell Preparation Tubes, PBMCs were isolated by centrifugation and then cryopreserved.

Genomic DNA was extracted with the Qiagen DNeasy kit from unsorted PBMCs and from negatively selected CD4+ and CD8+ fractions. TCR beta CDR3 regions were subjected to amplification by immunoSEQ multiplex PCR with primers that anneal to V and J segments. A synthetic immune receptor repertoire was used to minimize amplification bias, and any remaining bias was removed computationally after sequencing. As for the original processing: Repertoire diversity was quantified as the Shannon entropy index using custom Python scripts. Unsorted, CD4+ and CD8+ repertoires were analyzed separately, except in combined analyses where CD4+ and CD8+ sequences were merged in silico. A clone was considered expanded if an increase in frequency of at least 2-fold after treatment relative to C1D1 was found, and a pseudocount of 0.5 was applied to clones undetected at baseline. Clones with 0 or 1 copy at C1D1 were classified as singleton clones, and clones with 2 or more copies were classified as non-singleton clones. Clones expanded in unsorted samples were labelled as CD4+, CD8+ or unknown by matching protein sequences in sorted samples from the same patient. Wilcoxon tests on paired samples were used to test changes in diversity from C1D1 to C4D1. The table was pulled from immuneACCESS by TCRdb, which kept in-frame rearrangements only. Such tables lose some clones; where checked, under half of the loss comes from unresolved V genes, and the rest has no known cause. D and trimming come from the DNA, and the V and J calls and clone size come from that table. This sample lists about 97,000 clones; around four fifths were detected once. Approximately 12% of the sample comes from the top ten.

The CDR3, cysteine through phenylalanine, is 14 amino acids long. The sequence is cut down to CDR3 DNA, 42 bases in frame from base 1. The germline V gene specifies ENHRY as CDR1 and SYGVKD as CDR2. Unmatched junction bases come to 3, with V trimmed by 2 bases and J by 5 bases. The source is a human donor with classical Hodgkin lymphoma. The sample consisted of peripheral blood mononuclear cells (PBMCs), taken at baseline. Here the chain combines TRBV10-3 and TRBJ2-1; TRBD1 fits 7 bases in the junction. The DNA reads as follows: TGTGCCATCAGTGAGGACAGGGTAGACAATGAGCAGTTCTTC. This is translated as CAISEDRVDNEQFF.